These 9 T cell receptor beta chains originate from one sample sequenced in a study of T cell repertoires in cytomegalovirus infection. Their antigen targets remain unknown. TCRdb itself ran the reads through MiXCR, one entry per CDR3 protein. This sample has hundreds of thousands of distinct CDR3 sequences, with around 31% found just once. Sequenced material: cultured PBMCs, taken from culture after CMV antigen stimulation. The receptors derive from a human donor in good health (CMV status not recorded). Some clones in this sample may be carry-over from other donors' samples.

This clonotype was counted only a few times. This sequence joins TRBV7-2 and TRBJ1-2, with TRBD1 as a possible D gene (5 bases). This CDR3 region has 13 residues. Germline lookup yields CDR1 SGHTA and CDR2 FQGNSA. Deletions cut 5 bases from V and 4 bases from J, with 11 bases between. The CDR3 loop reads CASSIGGSYGYTF. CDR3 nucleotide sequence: TGTGCCAGCAGCATTGGGGGGAGCTATGGCTACACCTTC.

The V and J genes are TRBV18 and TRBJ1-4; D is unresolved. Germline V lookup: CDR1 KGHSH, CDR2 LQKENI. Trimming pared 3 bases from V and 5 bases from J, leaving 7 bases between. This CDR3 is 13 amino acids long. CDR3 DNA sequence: TGTGCCAGCTCACCTCTGATAAATGAAAAACTGTTTTTT. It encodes CASSPLINEKLFF.

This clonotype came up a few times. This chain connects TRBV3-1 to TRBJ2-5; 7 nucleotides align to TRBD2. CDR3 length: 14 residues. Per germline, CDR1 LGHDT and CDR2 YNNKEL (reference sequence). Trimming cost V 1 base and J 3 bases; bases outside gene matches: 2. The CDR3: CASSQVGLEETQYF. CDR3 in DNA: TGTGCCAGCAGCCAAGTAGGACTAGAAGAGACCCAGTACTTC.

CDR3 protein: CASSPPPGQKKNIQYF. The CDR3 DNA reads as TGTGCCAGCAGCCCCCCCCCCGGACAGAAGAAAAACATTCAGTACTTC. The rearrangement uses TRBV7-6 and TRBJ2-4, with D possibly TRBD1 on 6 matching bases. The length of the CDR3 is 16 residues. V gave up 5 bases and J gave up 4 bases, with 18 bases separating them. The germline V gene has CDR1 SGHVS and CDR2 FNYEAQ.

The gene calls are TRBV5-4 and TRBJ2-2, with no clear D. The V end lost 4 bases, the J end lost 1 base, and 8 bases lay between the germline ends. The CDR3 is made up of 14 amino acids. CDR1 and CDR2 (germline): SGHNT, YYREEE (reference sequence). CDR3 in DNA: TGTGCCAGCAGCGCAGACTGGAACACCGGGGAGCTGTTTTTT. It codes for CASSADWNTGELFF.

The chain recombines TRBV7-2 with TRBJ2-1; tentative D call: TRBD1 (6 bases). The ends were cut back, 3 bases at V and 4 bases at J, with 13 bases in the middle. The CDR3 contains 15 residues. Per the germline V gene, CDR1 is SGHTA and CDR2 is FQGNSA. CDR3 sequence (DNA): TGTGCCAGCAGCTTTGCGGACAGTACGTACAATGAGCAGTTCTTC. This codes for CASSFADSTYNEQFF.

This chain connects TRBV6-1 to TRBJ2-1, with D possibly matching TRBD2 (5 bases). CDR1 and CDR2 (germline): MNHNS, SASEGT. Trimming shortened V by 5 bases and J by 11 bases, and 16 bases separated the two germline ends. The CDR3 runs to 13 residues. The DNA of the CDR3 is TGTGCCAGCAGTTCACCGGGGAGCCTACAGCAGTTCTTC. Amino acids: CASSSPGSLQQFF.

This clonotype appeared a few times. The CDR3 DNA reads as TGTGCCAGCAGTGTGGTAGGGGTCACCGGGGAGCTGTTTTTT. It specifies CASSVVGVTGELFF. The chain is built from TRBV2 and TRBJ2-2; perhaps TRBD1 as D (5 bases). The germline gives CDR1 SNHLY, CDR2 FYNNEI. Trimming pared 4 bases from V and 4 bases from J, leaving 10 bases between. The CDR3 consists of 14 residues. Variable domain in full (rest from reference TRBV2 and TRBJ2-2): EPEVTQTPSHQVTQMGQEVILRCVPISNHLYFYWYRQILGQKVEFLVSFYNNEISEKSEIFDDQFSVERPDGSNFTLKIRSTKLEDSAMYFCASSVVGVTGELFFGEGSRLTVL.

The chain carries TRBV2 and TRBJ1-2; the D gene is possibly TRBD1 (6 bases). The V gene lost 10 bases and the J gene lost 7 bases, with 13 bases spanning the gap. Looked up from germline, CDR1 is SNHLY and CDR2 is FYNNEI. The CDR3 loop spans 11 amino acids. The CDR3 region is CAIQGKVGYTF. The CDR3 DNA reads TGTGCCATCCAGGGGAAGGTTGGCTACACCTTC.